The 30 T cell receptor beta chains presented below share a single source sample, sequenced in a study of identical twins. TCRdb independently ran MiXCR on the 5' RACE reads; one entry per CDR3 protein. The sample carries fewer than 450,000 distinct CDR3 sequences, around 9.7% recorded once. Sequenced sample: naive T cells sorted from blood. These receptors were obtained from a woman in her forties or fifties in good health.

The chain has TRBV11-3 and TRBJ2-4; TRBD1 might be the D (6 bases). The CDR3 contains 14 residues. The germline V gene encodes CDR1 SGHNT and CDR2 YENEEA. V was shortened by 1 base and J by 8 bases, with 12 bases between the two germline ends. The CDR3 nucleotides read TGTGCCAGCAGCTTAGGACCCACAGGGTACATTCAGTACTTC. This codes for CASSLGPTGYIQYF.

The V and J genes are TRBV30 and TRBJ1-2, with D perhaps TRBD1 (5 bases). The germline V gene has CDR1 GTSNPN and CDR2 SVGIG (reference sequence). There are 15 residues in the CDR3. Deletions cut 3 bases from V and 1 base from J, with 15 bases between. CDR3 loop: CAWRGPGFRNYGYTF. The CDR3 nucleotides read TGTGCCTGGAGGGGGCCGGGGTTCCGTAACTATGGCTACACCTTC.

The CDR3 DNA sequence: TGTGCCAGCAGTACACACCTCTACGAGCAGTACGTC. Protein sequence: CASSTHLYEQYV. V gene TRBV28 combines with J gene TRBJ2-7; unclear D gene. Per germline, CDR1 MDHEN and CDR2 SYDVKM. The ends were cut back, 5 bases at V and 3 bases at J, with 8 bases in the middle. This CDR3 is built from 12 residues.

The chain uses TRBV24-1 and TRBJ2-5; possible D gene TRBD2, 5 bases. The CDR3 extends over 16 amino acids. V was shortened by 4 bases and J by 5 bases, with 19 bases between the two germline ends. The germline V gene has CDR1 KGHDR and CDR2 SFDVKD. The CDR3 nucleotides read TGTGCCACCAGTGAGCATCACCCGGGAAGAAGGGAGACCCAGTACTTC. Its protein is CATSEHHPGRRETQYF.

The table lists this clonotype with a few counts. The chain combines TRBV11-2 with TRBJ2-3, with a weak D call TRBD1 (5 bases). The V and J ends lost 2 bases and 2 bases respectively, with 14 bases between them. Germline-derived CDR1 and CDR2 are SGHAT and FQNNGV. This CDR3 has 16 amino acids. The CDR3 loop reads CASSLLGAQLTDTQYF. The DNA of the CDR3 is TGTGCCAGCAGCTTATTAGGGGCTCAACTCACAGATACGCAGTATTTT.

The chain has TRBV19 and TRBJ2-1, with TRBD2 matching 7 bases. The CDR3 covers 15 residues. With 6 bases clipped from V and 8 bases from J, the junction kept 13 bases outside the gene matches. CDR1 is LNHDA, CDR2 SQIVND, per germline (reference sequence). The CDR3 DNA reads TGTGCCAGTAGGAAGACCGGACTAGTGGGCGATGAGCAGTTCTTC. Translating it yields CASRKTGLVGDEQFF.

The table lists this clonotype with many counts. J is TRBJ1-2 and V is TRBV5-1; D is undetermined. V was trimmed by 4 bases and J by 2 bases, leaving 6 bases between them. CDR3 length equals 12 residues. The germline V gene has CDR1 SGHRS and CDR2 YFSETQ. The chain's CDR3 is CASSQNNYGYTF. As DNA, the CDR3 is TGCGCCAGCAGCCAAAACAACTATGGCTACACCTTC.

This clonotype was observed at least ten times. The gene calls are TRBV5-1 and TRBJ1-2; a possible D gene is TRBD1 (6 bases). The CDR3 extends over 12 amino acids. Germline CDR1 SGHRS, CDR2 YFSETQ. Trimming left V 1 base short and J 8 bases short, with 9 bases between. The DNA for the CDR3 is TGCGCCAGCAGCTTGTCGACAGGCGGCTACACCTTC. It encodes CASSLSTGGYTF. Complete variable domain (other parts from reference TRBV5-1 and TRBJ1-2): KAGVTQTPRYLIKTRGQQVTLSCSPISGHRSVSWYQQTPGQGLQFLFEYFSETQRNKGNFPGRFSGRQFSNSRSEMNVSTLELGDSALYLCASSLSTGGYTFGSGTRLTVV.

This clonotype was counted only a few times. The rearrangement uses TRBV10-3 and TRBJ2-5; 14 bases are a match to TRBD2. V trimming: 10 bases; J trimming: 3 bases; junction bases outside the gene matches: 1. Germline CDR1 is ENHRY and CDR2 is SYGVKD. There are 13 residues in the CDR3. The CDR3 sequence: CATGLAGEETQYF. For the CDR3, the DNA is TGTGCCACGGGACTAGCGGGAGAAGAGACCCAGTACTTC.

This clonotype was counted between two and nine times. The rearrangement joins TRBV6-5 to TRBJ2-1; the match to TRBD2 covers 10 bases. CDR1 MNHEY and CDR2 SVGAGI come from the germline V gene. The CDR3 runs to 15 residues. V lost 6 bases to trimming and J lost 5 bases; unmatched junction nucleotides: 7. The CDR3 reads CASSDGTSAHNEQFF. CDR3 DNA sequence: TGTGCCAGCAGCGATGGGACTAGCGCCCACAATGAGCAGTTCTTC.

Ten or more counts support this clonotype. The rearrangement uses TRBV29-1 and TRBJ2-1, with 7 bases that match TRBD2. CDR1 SQVTM and CDR2 ANQGSEA come from the germline V gene. Trimming cost V 6 bases and J 7 bases; bases outside gene matches: 9. CDR3 length: 13 amino acids. CDR3: CSVGGRFGNEQFF. The CDR3 DNA sequence: TGCAGCGTCGGCGGGAGATTCGGGAATGAGCAGTTCTTC.

This clonotype was observed a few times. V is TRBV6-5 and J is TRBJ2-5, with TRBD2 matching over 8 bases. J was trimmed by 7 bases and V by 2 bases; bases with no gene match: 9. CDR3 length equals 15 residues. Germline V gives CDR1 MNHEY, CDR2 SVGAGI. The CDR3 nucleotides read TGTGCCAGCAGTTACAAGATATCCGGGAGGGGGACCCAGTACTTC. Translation: CASSYKISGRGTQYF.

The V call is TRBV24-1, the J call TRBJ2-5; 8 nucleotides match TRBD1. J was trimmed by 4 bases and V by 2 bases; bases with no gene match: 5. Germline V CDR1 and CDR2: KGHDR, SFDVKD. The CDR3 runs 15 residues. CDR3 sequence: CATSDWTGPVETQYF. As DNA, the CDR3 is TGTGCCACCAGTGATTGGACAGGGCCGGTAGAGACCCAGTACTTC.

This chain's CDR3 is CASSGPGLSSEQYF. The CDR3 DNA reads as TGTGCCAGCAGTGGACCGGGACTCAGTAGCGAGCAGTACTTC. This rearrangement joins TRBV12-3 or TRBV12-4 to TRBJ2-7; a possible D gene is TRBD2 (6 bases). V lost 5 bases, J lost 6 bases, and 17 bases lay in between. The CDR3 is made up of 14 amino acids.

This clonotype was found a few times. The V call is TRBV6-5, the J call TRBJ2-1; 10 nucleotides agree with TRBD2. Germline assignment: CDR1 MNHEY and CDR2 SVGAGI. The CDR3 covers 15 residues. The V segment lost 6 bases and the J segment 8 bases; nucleotides outside the gene matches: 10. CDR3 DNA sequence: TGTGCCAGCAGCAAAAGCGGGAGGGCCTCTGATGAGCAGTTCTTC. Protein product: CASSKSGRASDEQFF.

The chain has TRBV29-1 and TRBJ2-7; 13 nucleotides match TRBD2. Germline V gene lookup returns CDR1 SQVTM and CDR2 ANQGSEA. With 6 bases clipped from V and 4 bases from J, the junction kept 3 bases outside the gene matches. The CDR3 is 13 amino acids. In nucleotides, the CDR3 is TGCAGCGTCGGGACTAGCGGGATGTACGAGCAGTACTTC. Protein: CSVGTSGMYEQYF.

J is TRBJ2-7 and V is TRBV3-1; D is uncertain. V was clipped by 0 bases and J by 1 base, with 13 bases between them. CDR3 length equals 16 residues. Germline V gives CDR1 LGHDT, CDR2 YNNKEL (reference sequence). The CDR3 is CASSQEVVVHSYEQYF. The CDR3 DNA follows: TGTGCCAGCAGCCAAGAAGTAGTCGTACATTCCTACGAGCAGTACTTC.

This clonotype has at least ten counts. V gene TRBV12-3 or TRBV12-4 combines with J gene TRBJ2-1, with 9 bases that match TRBD2. J was trimmed by 7 bases and V by 5 bases; bases with no gene match: 9. This CDR3 has 15 residues. The CDR3 protein is CASSADPSGKNEQFF. In DNA, the CDR3 is TGTGCCAGCAGTGCGGACCCTAGCGGGAAGAATGAGCAGTTCTTC.

Only a few counts were recorded for this clonotype. The chain recombines TRBV5-6 with TRBJ2-5; 15 bases line up with TRBD2. The V gene's germline CDR1 is SGHDT and CDR2 YYEEEE. The CDR3 extends over 16 amino acids. Trimming at V came to 3 bases and at J to 2 bases, leaving 2 bases not matched to a gene. For the CDR3, the DNA is TGTGCCAGCAGCTCCGGGACTAGCGGGAGGCAAGAGACCCAGTACTTC. Amino acids: CASSSGTSGRQETQYF. The variable domain in full, with the rest retrieved from reference TRBV5-6 and TRBJ2-5, is DAGVTQSPTHLIKTRGQQVTLRCSPKSGHDTVSWYQQALGQGPQFIFQYYEEEERQRGNFPDRFSGHQFPNYSSELNVNALLLGDSALYLCASSSGTSGRQETQYFGPGTRLLVL.

The chain has TRBV21-1 and TRBJ2-4; the table assigns TRBD2, which was not confirmed against the DNA. TRBV21-1 corresponds to a pseudogene. The CDR3 contains 23 residues. CDR3 DNA sequence: TGTGCCAGCAGCCGAGGTTCAAGCGGGAGCAGTATCCAACGATTTCTGATCAAAAACATTCAGTACTTC. Encoded protein: CASSRGSSGSSIQRFLIKNIQYF.

This chain links TRBV5-1 with TRBJ2-7; 8 bases agree with TRBD2. The trim removed 0 bases at V and 4 bases at J, leaving 9 bases unmatched. This CDR3 spans 16 amino acids. Germline CDR1 reads SGHRS; CDR2 reads YFSETQ. The CDR3 coding sequence is TGCGCCAGCAGCTTGGTAGAGTATAGCGGGAAATACGAGCAGTACTTC. Translated, it gives CASSLVEYSGKYEQYF.

V usage is TRBV10-3 and J usage is TRBJ2-1, with TRBD1 matching over 8 bases. From germline, CDR1 is ENHRY and CDR2 SYGVKD. This CDR3 contains 14 residues. V shed 7 bases, J shed 3 bases, and the junction held 5 bases outside the gene matches. The CDR3 bases are TGTGCCATCACCACAGGGGGTCTCTACAATGAGCAGTTCTTC. This encodes CAITTGGLYNEQFF.

This clonotype was observed at least ten times. The CDR3 DNA sequence: TGTGCCAGCAGCTTAGGCGGCCCCCAAGAGACCCAGTACTTC. Its protein product is CASSLGGPQETQYF. This chain links TRBV7-9 with TRBJ2-5, with no clear D. V was trimmed by 1 base and J by 1 base, leaving 7 bases between them. The CDR3 sequence is 14 residues long. Germline V CDR1 and CDR2: SEHNR, FQNEAQ (reference sequence).

V is TRBV2 and J is TRBJ2-5, with 7 bases aligning to TRBD2. CDR1 SNHLY and CDR2 FYNNEI come from the germline V gene. J was trimmed by 2 bases and V by 5 bases; bases with no gene match: 5. The CDR3 has 14 residues. The CDR3 loop is CASSLGGWQETQYF. In nucleotides, the CDR3 is TGTGCCAGCAGTCTGGGGGGGTGGCAAGAGACCCAGTACTTC. Using reference TRBV2 and TRBJ2-5 for the parts outside the CDR3, the full variable domain is EPEVTQTPSHQVTQMGQEVILRCVPISNHLYFYWYRQILGQKVEFLVSFYNNEISEKSEIFDDQFSVERPDGSNFTLKIRSTKLEDSAMYFCASSLGGWQETQYFGPGTRLLVL.

The chain is built from TRBV7-8 and TRBJ2-7, with D perhaps being TRBD1 or TRBD2 (6 bases each). The germline V gene encodes CDR1 SGHVS and CDR2 FQNEAQ. The CDR3 length is 21 residues. Trimming cost V 4 bases and J 1 base, with 32 bases left between them. The CDR3 region is CASSSFGGWGGPTEDSYEQYV. The CDR3 coding sequence is TGTGCCAGCAGCTCCTTCGGGGGCTGGGGAGGCCCGACAGAAGATTCCTACGAGCAGTACGTC.

CDR3 region: CASGGANSPLHF. CDR3 coding DNA: TGTGCCAGCGGGGGCGCGAATTCACCCCTCCACTTT. The J gene is TRBJ1-6, the V gene TRBV2, with D maybe TRBD1 (6 bases). With 8 bases removed from V and 7 bases from J, the gap between germline ends came to 9 bases. Germline V gene sequence: CDR1 SNHLY, CDR2 FYNNEI. This CDR3 is 12 amino acids long.

This clonotype was seen a few times. The chain combines TRBV2 with TRBJ2-7; unclear D gene. The CDR3 is 13 amino acids. V lost 6 bases, J lost 3 bases, and 12 bases lay in between. Per germline, CDR1 SNHLY and CDR2 FYNNEI. CDR3 nucleotides: TGTGCCAGCAGCGGCAGGATAAACTACGAGCAGTACTTC. Amino acids: CASSGRINYEQYF.

V gene TRBV5-8 combines with J gene TRBJ2-3; 13 nucleotides line up with TRBD2. In germline, CDR1 is SGHTS, CDR2 YDEGEE. The CDR3 is 15 amino acids. V shed 4 bases and J 4 bases; nucleotides not matched to a gene: 3. The CDR3 DNA reads as TGTGCCAGCAGCGCCGGGACTAGCGGGGCAGATACGCAGTATTTT. As protein: CASSAGTSGADTQYF.

This clonotype was recorded a few times. The chain has TRBV6-6 and TRBJ1-4, with TRBD1 matching over 7 bases. The CDR3 is 15 amino acids. V lost 6 bases, J lost 5 bases, and 9 bases stayed unmatched. Germline CDR1 MNHNY, CDR2 SVGAGI (reference sequence). The CDR3 is CASSSSGGRNEKLFF. CDR3 coding DNA: TGTGCCAGCAGCTCCTCAGGGGGTCGAAATGAAAAACTGTTTTTT.

This clonotype has just a few counts. The chain combines TRBV27 with TRBJ2-7, with TRBD1 identical over 10 bases. This CDR3 contains 15 residues. CDR1 MNHEY and CDR2 SMNVEV come from the germline V gene (reference sequence). The trim removed 5 bases at V and 5 bases at J, leaving 9 bases unmatched. CDR3 amino acids: CASSMRQGAYHEQYF. In nucleotides, the CDR3 is TGTGCCAGCAGTATGCGACAGGGGGCATACCACGAGCAGTACTTC.